These 8 T cell receptor beta chains were all obtained from the same sample, sequenced in a study of cytomegalovirus exposure and HLA in healthy donors. Libraries were prepared by immunoSEQ multiplex PCR; TCRdb keeps only in-frame clonotypes and omits some of them. This sample has 250,000 or so clones; more than 85% occur once, and the top ten carry 12%. Sequencing used PBMCs. Every receptor here comes from a man aged 18 to 29 in good health and CMV-seropositive.

The chain joins TRBV14 to TRBJ2-2; 11 nucleotides align to TRBD2. J was trimmed by 7 bases and V by 4 bases; bases with no gene match: 8. Per germline, CDR1 SGHDN and CDR2 FVKESK. The CDR3 is 16 amino acids. The CDR3 spells CASSPISGRAGGELFF. The CDR3 DNA sequence: TGTGCCAGCAGCCCCATTAGCGGGAGGGCCGGCGGGGAGCTGTTTTTT. Looking up the rest from reference TRBV14 and TRBJ2-2 gives the full variable domain: EAGVTQFPSHSVIEKGQTVTLRCDPISGHDNLYWYRRVMGKEIKFLLHFVKESKQDESGMPNNRFLAERTGGTYSTLKVQPAELEDSGVYFCASSPISGRAGGELFFGEGSRLTVL.

The chain joins TRBV18 to TRBJ1-5; a possible D gene is TRBD1 (6 bases). The CDR3 consists of 16 residues. V gave up 3 bases and J gave up 1 base, with 13 bases separating them. Per the germline V gene, CDR1 is KGHSH and CDR2 is LQKENI. CDR3 protein: CASSPNSGASNQPQHF. The CDR3, as DNA: TGTGCCAGCTCACCCAACTCAGGGGCGAGCAATCAGCCCCAGCATTTT. The variable domain in full, completed from reference TRBV18 and TRBJ1-5, reads NAGVMQNPRHLVRRRGQEARLRCSPMKGHSHVYWYRQLPEEGLKFMVYLQKENIIDESGMPKERFSAEFPKEGPSILRIQQVVRGDSAAYFCASSPNSGASNQPQHFGDGTRLSIL.

The genes are TRBV6-4 and TRBJ2-1, with 11 bases aligning to TRBD2. The length of the CDR3 is 16 residues. Germline CDR1 reads MRHNA; CDR2 reads SNTAGT. V was clipped by 3 bases and J by 7 bases; unmatched bases: 8. Written as DNA, the CDR3 is TGTGCCAGCAGTGAGCTAGCGGGAGGAAGGGGTAATGAGCAGTTCTTC. Translated, it gives CASSELAGGRGNEQFF.

The count of this clone is one. The rearrangement links TRBV28 to TRBJ2-7, with D possibly matching TRBD2 (5 bases). Germline loops: CDR1 MDHEN, CDR2 SYDVKM. V was trimmed by 8 bases and J by 0 bases, leaving 8 bases between them. The CDR3 contains 12 residues. The CDR3, as DNA: TGTGCCAGCTTCGGGAACTCCTACGAGCAGTACTTC. Its translation: CASFGNSYEQYF.

CDR3 in amino acids: CASSLQENTEAFF. The CDR3 nucleotides read TGCGCCAGCAGCTTACAGGAGAACACTGAAGCTTTCTTT. V usage is TRBV5-1 and J usage is TRBJ1-1; a possible D gene is TRBD1 (5 bases). Trimming took 2 bases from V and 1 from J, leaving 6 bases between them. The CDR3 runs to 13 residues. Germline CDR1 is SGHRS and CDR2 is YFSETQ. Full variable domain (missing parts from reference TRBV5-1 and TRBJ1-1): KAGVTQTPRYLIKTRGQQVTLSCSPISGHRSVSWYQQTPGQGLQFLFEYFSETQRNKGNFPGRFSGRQFSNSRSEMNVSTLELGDSALYLCASSLQENTEAFFGQGTRLTVV.

This clone was counted only a few times. The chain combines TRBV6-6 with TRBJ2-2; maybe TRBD2 (5 bases). The CDR3 is 13 residues long. CDR1 is MNHNY and CDR2 is SVGAGI in the germline V gene (reference sequence). Trimming cost V 6 bases and J 6 bases, with 11 bases left between them. CDR3 in DNA: TGTGCCAGCAGCCCACGGGGATCCGGGGAGCTGTTTTTT. As protein: CASSPRGSGELFF.

The chain uses TRBV28 and TRBJ1-1, with 8 bases identical to TRBD1. The CDR3 is 14 residues long. Germline V gene sequence: CDR1 MDHEN, CDR2 SYDVKM. Losses at the gene ends were 6 bases for V and 4 bases for J; bases not matched to a gene: 7. The DNA for the CDR3 is TGTGCCAGCAGCCCGATCACAGGGGGCACTGAAGCTTTCTTT. Protein sequence: CASSPITGGTEAFF.

The chain combines TRBV29-1 with TRBJ2-1; 9 bases fit TRBD2. J lost 7 bases, V lost 4 bases, and 8 bases had no gene match. The germline gives CDR1 SQVTM, CDR2 ANQGSEA. CDR3 length equals 14 residues. The CDR3 DNA reads TGCAGCGTTGCGACTAGCGGTCCGTTGAATGAGCAGTTCTTC. It specifies CSVATSGPLNEQFF.